These 24 T cell receptor beta chains were all obtained from the same sample, sequenced in a study of T cell responses to AZD1222 COVID-19 vaccine. Only in-frame clones appear in the TCRdb table, and some are missing; sequencing was by immunoSEQ multiplex PCR. The data hold about 130,000 clones, with 80% to 90% observed a single time. The source was peripheral blood, collected on day 0 of AZD1222 vaccination. The receptors come from an adult in good health.

This clone appeared a few times. CDR3 residues: CASSLHSGIGDSPLHF. The CDR3 DNA reads as TGTGCCAGCAGTTTACATTCGGGGATCGGGGATTCACCCCTCCACTTT. V and J are TRBV27 and TRBJ1-6, with D uncertain. This CDR3 has 16 residues. Germline V gene data show CDR1 as MNHEY and CDR2 as SMNVEV (reference sequence). Trimming took 2 bases from V and 8 from J, leaving 16 bases between them.

The chain carries TRBV6-2 or TRBV6-3 and TRBJ2-7; 11 nucleotides align to TRBD2. From germline, CDR1 is MNHEY and CDR2 SVGEGT. This CDR3 contains 15 residues. J gave up 4 bases and V 4 bases, and 6 bases lay outside the gene matches. For the CDR3, the DNA is TGTGCCAGCAGTTCCCCGACTAGCGGGACGTACGAGCAGTACTTC. Translating it yields CASSSPTSGTYEQYF.

V and J are TRBV9 and TRBJ2-2, with a weak D call TRBD1 (5 bases). Germline-derived CDR1 and CDR2 are SGDLS and YYNGEE. The CDR3 consists of 15 residues. Deletions cut 0 bases from V and 6 bases from J, with 12 bases between. The CDR3 region is CASSVDQGRSGELFF. CDR3 sequence (DNA): TGTGCCAGCAGCGTAGATCAGGGTCGGTCCGGGGAGCTGTTTTTT.

The chain links TRBV4-1 to TRBJ1-2; D remains ambiguous. Trimming removed 1 base from V and 3 bases from J, with 15 bases in between. The germline gives CDR1 MGHRA, CDR2 YSYEKL. This CDR3 region has 16 residues. The CDR3 sequence is CASSQGRIPAYYGYTF. Written as DNA, the CDR3 is TGCGCCAGCAGCCAAGGACGAATTCCGGCGTACTATGGCTACACCTTC.

The rearrangement uses TRBV6-5 and TRBJ1-5; TRBD1 might be the D (5 bases). This CDR3 comprises 13 residues. V gave up 3 bases and J gave up 6 bases, with 9 bases separating them. The germline V gene has CDR1 MNHEY and CDR2 SVGAGI. In DNA, the CDR3 is TGTGCCAGCAGTTATGATGGGGGTCAGCCCCAGCATTTT. Protein product: CASSYDGGQPQHF.

V usage is TRBV6-2 or TRBV6-3 and J usage is TRBJ1-1; possible D gene TRBD1, 5 bases. This CDR3 is 15 amino acids long. V lost 5 bases, J lost 3 bases, and 16 bases lay in between. The germline gives CDR1 MNHEY, CDR2 SVGEGT. The CDR3 sequence: CASSLDSGRDTEAFF. The CDR3 bases are TGTGCCAGCAGTCTCGACAGTGGAAGGGACACTGAAGCTTTCTTT.

This sequence joins TRBV7-3 and TRBJ2-2; TRBD1 agrees at 10 bases. In germline, CDR1 is SGHTA, CDR2 FQGTGA. Trimming at V came to 6 bases and at J to 2 bases, leaving 9 bases not matched to a gene. This CDR3 has 17 residues. In nucleotides, the CDR3 is TGTGCCAGCAGAATTACTGACAGGGGGCGCAACACCGGGGAGCTGTTTTTT. It specifies CASRITDRGRNTGELFF.

This clone has a single count. The chain is built from TRBV3-1 (or the pseudogene TRBV3-2) and TRBJ2-3, with unresolved D. The CDR3 covers 13 residues. CDR1 LGHDT and CDR2 YNNKEL come from the germline V gene (reference sequence). V was shortened by 2 bases and J by 1 base, with 4 bases between the two germline ends. Written as DNA, the CDR3 is TGTGCCAGCAGCCAACTCGGCACAGATACGCAGTATTTT. The encoded protein is CASSQLGTDTQYF.

V is TRBV19 and J is TRBJ1-6; D is possibly TRBD1 (5 bases). The V end was cut by 3 bases, the J end by 7 bases, with 10 bases between. The length of the CDR3 is 14 residues. The germline CDR1 and CDR2 sequences are LNHDA and SQIVND (reference sequence). Here the CDR3 DNA reads TGTGCCAGTAGTATGGGACGACTGAATTCACCCCTCCACTTT. This codes for CASSMGRLNSPLHF.

This chain uses TRBV6-5 with TRBJ1-6; D unresolved. The V gene lost 0 bases and the J gene lost 9 bases, with 15 bases spanning the gap. There are 16 residues in the CDR3. In germline, CDR1 is MNHEY, CDR2 SVGAGI. The CDR3 sequence: CASSYSWRIPGSPLHF. The CDR3 coding sequence is TGTGCCAGCAGTTACTCATGGCGGATCCCGGGTTCACCCCTCCACTTT.

This chain uses TRBV30 with TRBJ2-3; no clear D. Trimming removed 2 bases from V and 1 base from J, with 10 bases in between. Germline V gives CDR1 GTSNPN, CDR2 SVGIG (reference sequence). The CDR3 runs 14 residues. DNA for the CDR3: TGTGCCTGGAGTTTTACCCGGGGCACAGATACGCAGTATTTT. Protein sequence: CAWSFTRGTDTQYF.

This sequence joins TRBV6-4 and TRBJ1-1; D unresolved. The CDR3 runs 13 residues. Germline V gene data show CDR1 as MRHNA and CDR2 as SNTAGT. V dropped 3 bases and J dropped 4 bases, with 9 bases sitting between them. The CDR3 here is CASSEAMGTEAFF. In DNA, the CDR3 is TGTGCCAGCAGTGAAGCAATGGGCACTGAAGCTTTCTTT.

With respect to this clone: Other DNA sequences in this specimen translate into the identical CDR3. CDR3 in amino acids: CASSPRGGSGNTIYF. CDR3 bases: TGTGCCAGCAGCCCCAGAGGTGGCTCTGGAAACACCATATATTTT. V gene TRBV6-5 combines with J gene TRBJ1-3; no clear D. Deletions cut 6 bases from V and 0 bases from J, with 12 bases between. The CDR3 runs 15 residues. Looked up from germline, CDR1 is MNHEY and CDR2 is SVGAGI.

The V gene is TRBV9, the J gene TRBJ2-3; TRBD2 matches 7 bases. The V segment lost 3 bases and the J segment 2 bases; nucleotides outside the gene matches: 6. The CDR3 loop spans 15 amino acids. Germline V gene sequence: CDR1 SGDLS, CDR2 YYNGEE. DNA for the CDR3: TGTGCCAGCAGCGGAAAACTAGCGTTCACAGATACGCAGTATTTT. Protein sequence: CASSGKLAFTDTQYF.

The chain is built from TRBV29-1 and TRBJ2-5; no clear D gene. CDR1 is SQVTM and CDR2 is ANQGSEA in the germline V gene. There are 11 residues in the CDR3. V lost 5 bases and J lost 4, with 8 bases in between. The CDR3, as DNA: TGCAGCGTTTCCGCGTCAGAGACCCAGTACTTC. This sequence encodes CSVSASETQYF.

The chain has TRBV19 and TRBJ1-1, with D perhaps matching TRBD1 (5 bases). V lost 2 bases and J lost 1, with 5 bases in between. Germline CDR1 and CDR2: LNHDA and SQIVND (reference sequence). This CDR3 is built from 13 residues. The CDR3 reads CASSIQGNTEAFF. In nucleotides, the CDR3 is TGTGCCAGTAGTATACAGGGGAACACTGAAGCTTTCTTT. The variable domain in full, with the rest retrieved from reference TRBV19 and TRBJ1-1, is DGGITQSPKYLFRKEGQNVTLSCEQNLNHDAMYWYRQDPGQGLRLIYYSQIVNDFQKGDIAEGYSVSREKKESFPLTVTSAQKNPTAFYLCASSIQGNTEAFFGQGTRLTVV.

This chain uses TRBV19 with TRBJ1-1; perhaps TRBD1 as D (6 bases). There are 14 residues in the CDR3. The germline V and J ends were trimmed by 1 base and 5 bases, with 11 bases remaining between them. In germline, CDR1 is LNHDA, CDR2 SQIVND (reference sequence). The CDR3 reads CASSIVTGSTEAFF. The CDR3 coding sequence is TGTGCCAGTAGTATAGTAACAGGGAGTACTGAAGCTTTCTTT.

This sequence joins TRBV5-1 and TRBJ2-7, with D perhaps matching TRBD1 (6 bases). CDR3 size: 15 residues. Trimming removed 0 bases at V and 2 bases at J, with 12 bases between. The germline V gene has CDR1 SGHRS and CDR2 YFSETQ. For the CDR3, the DNA is TGCGCCAGCAGCTTGGGGGGCAGGGGTACCTACGAGCAGTACTTC. Translated, it gives CASSLGGRGTYEQYF.

Only one count was recorded for this clone. V usage is TRBV5-8 and J usage is TRBJ1-2; D uncertain. Per germline, CDR1 SGHTS and CDR2 YDEGEE. Between the trimmed V and J ends, which lost 2 bases and 13 bases, there was a span of 15 bases. The CDR3 has 12 amino acids. CDR3 DNA sequence: TGTGCCAGCAGCTTTTCCGGGATGGAGCGCACCTTC. It yields the protein CASSFSGMERTF.

In nucleotides, the CDR3 is TGTGCCAGCAGCCAAGAATTAAGGCTAGCGGGAGGACCCTACAATGAGCAGTTCTTC. Translation: CASSQELRLAGGPYNEQFF. V gene TRBV14 combines with J gene TRBJ2-1; 11 nucleotides align to TRBD2. From germline, CDR1 is SGHDN and CDR2 FVKESK. The CDR3 spans 19 residues. Germline trimming cut 0 bases from V and 2 bases from J; bases unmatched to any gene: 9.

This chain links TRBV19 with TRBJ2-3, with D perhaps given as TRBD1 or TRBD2 (5 bases each). V lost 3 bases to trimming and J lost 6 bases, with 10 bases between them. This CDR3 comprises 13 residues. Germline V gene data show CDR1 as LNHDA and CDR2 as SQIVND (reference sequence). CDR3 nucleotide sequence: TGTGCCAGTAGTATTGGGGGTTACGATACGCAGTATTTT. Amino acid sequence: CASSIGGYDTQYF.

This chain uses TRBV21-1 with TRBJ1-5; the table calls TRBD1, which could not be checked here. TRBV21-1 is annotated as a pseudogene. CDR3 length: 15 amino acids. In nucleotides, the CDR3 is TGTGCCAGCACTAAAGGGACAGTAGAAAATCAGCCCCAGCATTTT. This gives the protein CASTKGTVENQPQHF.

This sequence joins TRBV19 and TRBJ2-5; the D gene is possibly TRBD1 (6 bases). The CDR3 has 17 residues. Germline-derived CDR1 and CDR2 are LNHDA and SQIVND (reference sequence). Trimming took off 3 bases at V and 5 bases at J, with 22 bases between the two ends. The chain's CDR3 is CASSIRMVGTLMETQYF. The CDR3 DNA sequence: TGTGCCAGTAGTATCCGGATGGTGGGGACACTGATGGAGACCCAGTACTTC.

The genes are TRBV1 and TRBJ2-3. TRBV1 is flagged as a pseudogene. CDR3 length: 18 residues. In DNA form, the CDR3 reads TGCACCAGCAGCCTACGACCTGAGGGGGGTGGTGGCACAGATACGCAGTATTTT. Translating gives CTSSLRPEGGGGTDTQYF.